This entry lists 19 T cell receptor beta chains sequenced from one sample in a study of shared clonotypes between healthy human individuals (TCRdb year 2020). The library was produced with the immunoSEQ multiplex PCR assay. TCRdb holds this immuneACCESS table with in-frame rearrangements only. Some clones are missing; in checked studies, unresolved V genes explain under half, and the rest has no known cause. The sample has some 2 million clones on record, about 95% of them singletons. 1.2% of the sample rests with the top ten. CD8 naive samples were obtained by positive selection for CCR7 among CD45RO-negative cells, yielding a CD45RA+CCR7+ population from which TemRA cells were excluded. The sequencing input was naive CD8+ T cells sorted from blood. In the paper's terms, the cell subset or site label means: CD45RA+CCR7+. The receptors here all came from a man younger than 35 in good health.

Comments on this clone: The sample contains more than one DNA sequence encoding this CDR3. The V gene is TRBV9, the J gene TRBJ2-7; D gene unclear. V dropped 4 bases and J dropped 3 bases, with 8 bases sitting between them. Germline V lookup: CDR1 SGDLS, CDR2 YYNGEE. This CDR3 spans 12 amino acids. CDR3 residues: CASSSGGYEQYF. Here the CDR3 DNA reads TGTGCCAGCAGCTCCGGCGGCTACGAGCAGTACTTC.

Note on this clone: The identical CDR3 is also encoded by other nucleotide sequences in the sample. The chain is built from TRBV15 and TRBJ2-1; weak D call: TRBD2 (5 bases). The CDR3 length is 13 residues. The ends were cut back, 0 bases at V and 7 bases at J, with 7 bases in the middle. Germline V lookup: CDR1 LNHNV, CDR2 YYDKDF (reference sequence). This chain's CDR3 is CATSRDRGNEQFF. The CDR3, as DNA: TGTGCCACCAGCAGAGATCGGGGAAATGAGCAGTTCTTC. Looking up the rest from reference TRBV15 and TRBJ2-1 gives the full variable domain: DAMVIQNPRYQVTQFGKPVTLSCSQTLNHNVMYWYQQKSSQAPKLLFHYYDKDFNNEADTPDNFQSRRPNTSFCFLDIRSPGLGDTAMYLCATSRDRGNEQFFGPGTRLTVL.

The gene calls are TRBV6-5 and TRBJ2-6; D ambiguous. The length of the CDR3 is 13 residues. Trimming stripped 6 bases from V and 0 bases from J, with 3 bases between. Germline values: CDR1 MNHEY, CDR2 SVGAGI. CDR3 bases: TGTGCCAGCAGGTTCTCTGGGGCCAACGTCCTGACTTTC. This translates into CASRFSGANVLTF.

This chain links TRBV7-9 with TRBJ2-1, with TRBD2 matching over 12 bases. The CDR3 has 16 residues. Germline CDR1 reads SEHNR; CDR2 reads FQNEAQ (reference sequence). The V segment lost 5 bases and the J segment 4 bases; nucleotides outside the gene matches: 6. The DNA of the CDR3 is TGTGCCAGCAGCCAGACTGGGACTAGCGGGTACAATGAGCAGTTCTTC. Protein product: CASSQTGTSGYNEQFF.

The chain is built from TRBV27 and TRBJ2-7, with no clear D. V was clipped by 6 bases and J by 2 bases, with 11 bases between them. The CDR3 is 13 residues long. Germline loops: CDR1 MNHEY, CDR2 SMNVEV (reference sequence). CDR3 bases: TGTGCCAGCAGCACGACTGTTGCCTACGAGCAGTACTTC. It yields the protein CASSTTVAYEQYF.

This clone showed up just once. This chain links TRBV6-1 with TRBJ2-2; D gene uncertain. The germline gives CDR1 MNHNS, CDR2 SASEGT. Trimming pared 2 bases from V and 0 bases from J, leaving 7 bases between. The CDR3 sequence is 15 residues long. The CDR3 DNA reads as TGTGCCAGCAGTGAAACCCGGCCGAACACCGGGGAGCTGTTTTTT. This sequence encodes CASSETRPNTGELFF.

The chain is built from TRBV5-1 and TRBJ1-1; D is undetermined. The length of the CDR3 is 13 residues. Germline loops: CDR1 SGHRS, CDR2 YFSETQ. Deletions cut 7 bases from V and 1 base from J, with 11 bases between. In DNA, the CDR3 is TGCGCCAGCCACGCCGACAAGAACACTGAAGCTTTCTTT. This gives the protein CASHADKNTEAFF. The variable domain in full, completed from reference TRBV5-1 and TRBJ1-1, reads KAGVTQTPRYLIKTRGQQVTLSCSPISGHRSVSWYQQTPGQGLQFLFEYFSETQRNKGNFPGRFSGRQFSNSRSEMNVSTLELGDSALYLCASHADKNTEAFFGQGTRLTVV.

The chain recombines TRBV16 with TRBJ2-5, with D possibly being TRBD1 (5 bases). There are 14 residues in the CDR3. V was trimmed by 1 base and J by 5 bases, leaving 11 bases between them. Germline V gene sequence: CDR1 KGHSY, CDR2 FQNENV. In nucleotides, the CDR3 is TGTGCCAGCAGCCAATTCCAGGGCTTGGAGACCCAGTACTTC. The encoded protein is CASSQFQGLETQYF.

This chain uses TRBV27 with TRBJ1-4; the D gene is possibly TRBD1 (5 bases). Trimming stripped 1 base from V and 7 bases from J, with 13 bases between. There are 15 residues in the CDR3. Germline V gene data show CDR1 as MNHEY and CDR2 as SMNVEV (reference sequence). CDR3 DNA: TGTGCCAGCAGTTTATTGGGCAGGGAAGGTGAAAAACTGTTTTTT. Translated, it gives CASSLLGREGEKLFF.

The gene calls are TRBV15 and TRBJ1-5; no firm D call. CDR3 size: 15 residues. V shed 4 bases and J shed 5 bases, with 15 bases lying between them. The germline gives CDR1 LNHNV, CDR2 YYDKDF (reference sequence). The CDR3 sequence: CATSKTKGRDQPQHF. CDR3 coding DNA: TGTGCCACCAGCAAAACAAAGGGTAGGGATCAGCCCCAGCATTTT.

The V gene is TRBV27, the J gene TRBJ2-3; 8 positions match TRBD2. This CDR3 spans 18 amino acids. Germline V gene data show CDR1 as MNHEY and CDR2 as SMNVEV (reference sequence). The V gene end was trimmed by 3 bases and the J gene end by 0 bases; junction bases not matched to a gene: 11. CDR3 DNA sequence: TGTGCCAGCAGTTTTCGATCGGCTAGCGGGCCCAGCACAGATACGCAGTATTTT. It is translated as CASSFRSASGPSTDTQYF.

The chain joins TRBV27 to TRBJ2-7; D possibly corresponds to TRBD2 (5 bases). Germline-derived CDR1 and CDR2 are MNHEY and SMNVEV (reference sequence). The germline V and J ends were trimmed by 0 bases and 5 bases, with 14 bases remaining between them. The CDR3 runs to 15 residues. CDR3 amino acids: CASSLSASLTNEQYF. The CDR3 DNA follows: TGTGCCAGCAGTTTATCGGCAAGTTTGACTAACGAGCAGTACTTC.

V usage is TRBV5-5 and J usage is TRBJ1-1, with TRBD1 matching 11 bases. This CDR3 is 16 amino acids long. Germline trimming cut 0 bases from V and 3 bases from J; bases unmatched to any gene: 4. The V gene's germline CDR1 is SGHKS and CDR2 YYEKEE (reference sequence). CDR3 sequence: CASSLGTGGTDTEAFF. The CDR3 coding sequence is TGTGCCAGCAGCTTGGGGACAGGGGGCACTGACACTGAAGCTTTCTTT.

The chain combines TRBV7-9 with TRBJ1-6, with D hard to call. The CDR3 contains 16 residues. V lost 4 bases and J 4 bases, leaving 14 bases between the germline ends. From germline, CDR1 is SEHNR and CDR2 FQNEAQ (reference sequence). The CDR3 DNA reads TGTGCCAGCAGCTCCTCGGGGAGGGCTTATAATTCACCCCTCCACTTT. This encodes CASSSSGRAYNSPLHF.

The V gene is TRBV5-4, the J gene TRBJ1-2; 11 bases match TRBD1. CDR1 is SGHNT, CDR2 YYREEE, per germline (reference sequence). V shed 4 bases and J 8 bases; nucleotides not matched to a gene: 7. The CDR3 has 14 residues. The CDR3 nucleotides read TGTGCCAGCAGCATTGGGACAGGGGGTCCCGGCTACACCTTC. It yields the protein CASSIGTGGPGYTF.

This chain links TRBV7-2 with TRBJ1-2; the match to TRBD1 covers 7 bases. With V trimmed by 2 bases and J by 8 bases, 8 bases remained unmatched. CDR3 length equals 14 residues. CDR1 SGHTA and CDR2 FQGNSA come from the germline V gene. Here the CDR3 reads CASSLPTGREGYTF. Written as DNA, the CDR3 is TGTGCCAGCAGCTTACCGACAGGGCGAGAAGGCTACACCTTC.

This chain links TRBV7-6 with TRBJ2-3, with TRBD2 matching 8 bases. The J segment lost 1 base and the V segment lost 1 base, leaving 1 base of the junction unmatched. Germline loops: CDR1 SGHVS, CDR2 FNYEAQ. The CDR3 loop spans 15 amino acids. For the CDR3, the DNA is TGTGCCAGCAGCTTAGTACTAGCGGGCACAGATACGCAGTATTTT. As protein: CASSLVLAGTDTQYF.

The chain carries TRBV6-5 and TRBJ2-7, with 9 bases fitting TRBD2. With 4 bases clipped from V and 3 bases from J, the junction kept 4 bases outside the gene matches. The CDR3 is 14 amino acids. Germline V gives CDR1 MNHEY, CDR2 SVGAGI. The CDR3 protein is CASSFSGRIYEQYF. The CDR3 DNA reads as TGTGCCAGCAGTTTTAGCGGGAGAATCTACGAGCAGTACTTC.

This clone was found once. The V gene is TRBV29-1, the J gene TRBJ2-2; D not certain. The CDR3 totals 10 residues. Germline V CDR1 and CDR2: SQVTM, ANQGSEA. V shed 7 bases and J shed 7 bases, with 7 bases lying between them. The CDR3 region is CSAGDGELFF. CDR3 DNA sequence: TGCAGCGCTGGGGACGGGGAGCTGTTTTTT.